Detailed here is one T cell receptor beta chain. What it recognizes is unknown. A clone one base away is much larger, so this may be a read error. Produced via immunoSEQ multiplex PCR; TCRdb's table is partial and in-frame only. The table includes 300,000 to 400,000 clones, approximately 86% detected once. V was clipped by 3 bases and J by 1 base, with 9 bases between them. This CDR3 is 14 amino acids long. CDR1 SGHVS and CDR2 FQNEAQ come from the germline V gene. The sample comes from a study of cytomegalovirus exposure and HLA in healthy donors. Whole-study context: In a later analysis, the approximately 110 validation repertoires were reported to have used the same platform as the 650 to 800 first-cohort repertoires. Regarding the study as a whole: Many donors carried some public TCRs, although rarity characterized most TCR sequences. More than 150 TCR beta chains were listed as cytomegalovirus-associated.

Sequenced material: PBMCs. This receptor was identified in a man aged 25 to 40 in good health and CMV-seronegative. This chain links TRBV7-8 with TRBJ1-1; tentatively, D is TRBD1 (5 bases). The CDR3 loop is CASSFSGGNTEAFF. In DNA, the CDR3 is TGTGCCAGCAGCTTTTCGGGGGGGAACACTGAAGCTTTCTTT.